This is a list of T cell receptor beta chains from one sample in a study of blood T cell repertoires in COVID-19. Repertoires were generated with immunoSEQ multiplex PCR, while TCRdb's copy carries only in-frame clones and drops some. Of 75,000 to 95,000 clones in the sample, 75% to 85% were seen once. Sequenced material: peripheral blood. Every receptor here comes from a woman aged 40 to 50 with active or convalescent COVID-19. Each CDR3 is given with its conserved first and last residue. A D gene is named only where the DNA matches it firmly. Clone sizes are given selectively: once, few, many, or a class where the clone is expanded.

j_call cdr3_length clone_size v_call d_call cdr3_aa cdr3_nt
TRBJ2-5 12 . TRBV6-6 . CASSGRRETQYF TGTGCCAGCAGTGGGAGAAGGGAGACCCAGTACTTC
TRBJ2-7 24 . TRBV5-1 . CASSLDDRTQFPVTGEPFSYEQYF TGCGCCAGCAGCTTGGACGACAGAACCCAGTTCCCAGTAACCGGAGAACCCTTCTCCTACGAGCAGTACTTC
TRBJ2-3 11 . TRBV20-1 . CSARRGYLQYF TGCAGTGCTAGAAGGGGGTACCTGCAGTATTTT
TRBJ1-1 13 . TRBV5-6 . CASSLAGLIGAFF TGTGCCAGCAGCTTGGCAGGGTTGATTGGGGCTTTCTTT
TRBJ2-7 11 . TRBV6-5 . CASSYRDEQYF TGTGCCAGCAGTTACCGGGACGAGCAGTACTTC
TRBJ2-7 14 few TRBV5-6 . CASSSRLEAYEQYF TGTGCCAGCAGCTCCCGACTGGAAGCCTACGAGCAGTACTTC
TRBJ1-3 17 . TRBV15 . CATSSIAGGSPGNTIYF TGTGCCACCAGCTCCATCGCGGGAGGGAGTCCTGGAAACACCATATATTTT
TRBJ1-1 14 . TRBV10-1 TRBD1 CASSRDRGRLGAFF TGCGCCAGCAGTCGAGACAGGGGGCGATTAGGAGCTTTCTTT
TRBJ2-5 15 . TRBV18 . CASSPGSVSKETQYF TGTGCCAGCTCACCGGGTAGCGTTTCAAAAGAGACCCAGTACTTC
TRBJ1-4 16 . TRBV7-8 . CASSLVGRGKNEKLFF TGTGCCAGCAGCTTAGTAGGTCGGGGGAAGAATGAAAAACTGTTTTTT
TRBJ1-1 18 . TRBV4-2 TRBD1 CASSQGSGGQGTGTEAFF TGTGCCAGCAGCCAAGGGTCAGGGGGCCAGGGTACGGGTACTGAAGCTTTCTTT
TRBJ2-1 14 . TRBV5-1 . CASSLVLADNEQFF TGCGCCAGCAGCTTGGTATTAGCGGACAATGAGCAGTTCTTC
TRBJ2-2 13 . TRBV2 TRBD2 CASSIGGAGELFF TGTGCCAGCAGTATTGGGGGGGCCGGGGAGCTGTTTTTT
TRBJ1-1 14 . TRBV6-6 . CASSYSAVNTEAFF TGTGCCAGCAGTTACTCGGCAGTGAACACTGAAGCTTTCTTT
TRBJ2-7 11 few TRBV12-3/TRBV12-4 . CASSSNYEQYF TGTGCCAGCAGTTCCAATTACGAGCAGTACTTC
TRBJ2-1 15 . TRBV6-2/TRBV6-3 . CASSYSAGFYNEQFF TGTGCCAGCAGTTACTCGGCGGGGTTCTACAATGAGCAGTTCTTC
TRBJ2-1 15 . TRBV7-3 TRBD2 CASSPQAGENNEQFF TGTGCCAGCAGCCCCCAGGCGGGGGAAAACAATGAGCAGTTCTTC